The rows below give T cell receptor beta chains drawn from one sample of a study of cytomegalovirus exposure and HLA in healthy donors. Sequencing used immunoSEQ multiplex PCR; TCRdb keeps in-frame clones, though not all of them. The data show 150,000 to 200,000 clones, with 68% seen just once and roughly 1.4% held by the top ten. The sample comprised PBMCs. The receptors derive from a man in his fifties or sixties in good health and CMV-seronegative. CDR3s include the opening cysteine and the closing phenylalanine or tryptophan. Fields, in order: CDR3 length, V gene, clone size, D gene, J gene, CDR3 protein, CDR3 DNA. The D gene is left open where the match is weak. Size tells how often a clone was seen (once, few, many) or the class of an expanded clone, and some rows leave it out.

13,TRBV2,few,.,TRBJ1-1,CASRGQLNTEAFF,TGTGCCAGCAGAGGACAGTTGAACACTGAAGCTTTCTTT
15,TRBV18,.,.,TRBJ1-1,CASSPLTNMNTEAFF,TGTGCCAGCTCACCACTGACAAACATGAACACTGAAGCTTTCTTT
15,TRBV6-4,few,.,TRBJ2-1,CASSDSHGAYNEQFF,TGTGCCAGCAGTGACTCTCATGGGGCTTACAATGAGCAGTTCTTC
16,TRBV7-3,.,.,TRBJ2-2,CASSLAGRPNTGELFF,TGTGCCAGCAGCTTAGCGGGACGGCCGAACACCGGGGAGCTGTTTTTT
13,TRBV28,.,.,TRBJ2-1,CASTRGGGNEQFF,TGTGCCAGCACCCGGGGAGGCGGGAATGAGCAGTTCTTC
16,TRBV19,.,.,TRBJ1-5,CASSDQQVYSNQPQHF,TGTGCCAGTAGTGATCAACAGGTTTATAGCAATCAGCCCCAGCATTTT
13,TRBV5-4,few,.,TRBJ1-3,CASSLAGRNTIYF,TGTGCCAGCAGCTTGGCAGGGCGAAACACCATATATTTT
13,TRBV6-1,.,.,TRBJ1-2,CASRDTGNYGYTF,TGTGCCAGCAGGGACACAGGGAACTATGGCTACACCTTC
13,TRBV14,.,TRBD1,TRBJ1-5,CASSQTGNQPQHF,TGTGCCAGCAGCCAGACAGGGAACCAGCCCCAGCATTTT
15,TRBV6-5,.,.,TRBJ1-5,CASSYRGGSNQPQHF,TGTGCCAGCAGTTACCGCGGAGGTAGCAATCAGCCCCAGCATTTT